This TCR beta chain was captured in a study of blood T cell repertoires in COVID-19. Study-level information: Both acute and convalescent COVID-19 samples were obtained from the United States, Italy and Spain. The analysed material was cDNA or gDNA that came from T cells, B-cell-depleted T cells, or PBMCs.

Per the original data handling: Quantification of nucleated cells was approximated via reference gene primer amplification. Produced via immunoSEQ multiplex PCR; TCRdb's table is partial and in-frame only. V, J and clone size are taken as reported in that table, and D and trimming were inferred from the DNA itself. The sample has roughly 250,000 clones, approximately 80% seen once. CDR1 and CDR2 (germline): LGHDT, YNNKEL (reference sequence). This CDR3 comprises 15 residues. V lost 1 base to trimming and J lost 1 base, with 10 bases between them. What was sequenced was peripheral blood. The chain links TRBV3-1 (or the pseudogene TRBV3-2) to TRBJ1-1; no clear D gene. This TCR was sampled from a woman aged 60-75 years with active or convalescent COVID-19. This chain's CDR3 is CASSQGFAGNTEAFF. The CDR3 DNA reads as TGTGCCAGCAGCCAAGGTTTTGCGGGGAACACTGAAGCTTTCTTT.